These 27 T cell receptor beta chains came from one sample sequenced in a study of identifying expanded T cells in peripheral blood. The repertoire was sequenced with immunoSEQ multiplex PCR; TCRdb's copy has only in-frame clones and lacks some. The sample shows around 82,000 clones, 84% of them seen only once. The sample taken for sequencing was blood. These receptors all stem from a person between 18 and 75 years old in good health.

V and J are TRBV7-2 and TRBJ2-1, with 8 bases fitting TRBD2. The germline V gene encodes CDR1 SGHTA and CDR2 FQGNSA. J was trimmed by 5 bases and V by 2 bases; bases with no gene match: 11. The length of the CDR3 is 17 residues. CDR3 in amino acids: CASSLQAGEIPDNEQFF. The CDR3 nucleotides are TGTGCCAGCAGCTTACAAGCGGGAGAGATCCCTGACAATGAGCAGTTCTTC.

J is TRBJ2-1 and V is TRBV28; TRBD2 might be the D (5 bases). V lost 5 bases and J 2 bases, leaving 10 bases between the germline ends. This CDR3 is 14 amino acids long. Germline assignment: CDR1 MDHEN and CDR2 SYDVKM. DNA for the CDR3: TGTGCCAGCAGTGTAGCGTCCACCTACAATGAGCAGTTCTTC. Translation gives CASSVASTYNEQFF.

This chain joins TRBV5-8 and TRBJ1-4; 9 bases are shared with TRBD1. There are 14 residues in the CDR3. With 3 bases clipped from V and 8 bases from J, the junction kept 5 bases outside the gene matches. Per germline, CDR1 SGHTS and CDR2 YDEGEE. CDR3: CASSSGTGYEKLFF. DNA of the CDR3: TGTGCCAGCAGCTCCGGGACAGGGTACGAAAAACTGTTTTTT.

About this clone: Other DNA sequences within the sample encode an identical CDR3. The rearrangement uses TRBV7-9 and TRBJ1-1; D unclear. Between the trimmed V and J ends, which lost 0 bases and 2 bases, there was a span of 4 bases. The CDR3 spans 13 residues. CDR1 is SEHNR and CDR2 is FQNEAQ in the germline V gene (reference sequence). The CDR3 region is CASSLAANTEAFF. CDR3 sequence (DNA): TGTGCCAGCAGCTTAGCGGCCAACACTGAAGCTTTCTTT.

The chain couples TRBV6-1 to TRBJ2-5; no clear D gene. CDR3 size: 15 residues. Trimming took off 2 bases at V and 5 bases at J, with 15 bases between the two ends. Germline CDR1 and CDR2: MNHNS and SASEGT. CDR3 protein: CASSELASTRETQYF. CDR3 sequence (DNA): TGTGCCAGCAGTGAATTGGCCAGCACCAGGGAGACCCAGTACTTC.

The V call is TRBV28, the J call TRBJ1-1; D possibly corresponds to TRBD1 (5 bases). Trimming took off 9 bases at V and 0 bases at J, with 20 bases between the two ends. The length of the CDR3 is 16 residues. Germline CDR1 and CDR2: MDHEN and SYDVKM. CDR3 in DNA: TGTGCCAGTCCGCCTGCCGGGGGAGTTATGAACACTGAAGCTTTCTTT. This sequence encodes CASPPAGGVMNTEAFF.

This clone was seen more than once but under ten times. The chain uses TRBV13 and TRBJ1-2; D is possibly TRBD1 (6 bases). The CDR3 sequence is 14 residues long. Trimming took 5 bases from V and 6 from J, leaving 16 bases between them. Per germline, CDR1 PRHDT and CDR2 FYEKMQ (reference sequence). The CDR3 DNA reads TGTGCCAGCAGCCCGTCTGGGAGGGGGGATGGCTACACCTTC. It translates to CASSPSGRGDGYTF.

The CDR3 DNA is TGCGCCAGCAGCTTGGAGTCTAGCGATCCAGATACGCAGTATTTT. It translates to CASSLESSDPDTQYF. V and J are TRBV5-1 and TRBJ2-3; possibly TRBD2 for D (6 bases). Germline-derived CDR1 and CDR2 are SGHRS and YFSETQ. With 0 bases removed from V and 4 bases from J, the gap between germline ends came to 12 bases. The CDR3 extends over 15 amino acids. The full variable domain, its missing parts supplied by reference TRBV5-1 and TRBJ2-3, is KAGVTQTPRYLIKTRGQQVTLSCSPISGHRSVSWYQQTPGQGLQFLFEYFSETQRNKGNFPGRFSGRQFSNSRSEMNVSTLELGDSALYLCASSLESSDPDTQYFGPGTRLTVL.

This clone was counted once. The chain joins TRBV6-6 to TRBJ2-7, with TRBD1 identical over 7 bases. CDR3 length: 16 amino acids. Germline V CDR1 and CDR2: MNHNY, SVGAGI (reference sequence). V gave up 3 bases and J gave up 0 bases; unmatched junction bases: 8. The CDR3 DNA sequence: TGTGCCAGCAGTTATAACAGGGGCCTGAACTCCTACGAGCAGTACTTC. This gives the protein CASSYNRGLNSYEQYF.

The J gene is TRBJ2-1, the V gene TRBV7-2; 12 bases fit TRBD1. The germline V gene has CDR1 SGHTA and CDR2 FQGNSA. The CDR3 is 16 residues long. With 0 bases clipped from V and 12 bases from J, the junction kept 9 bases outside the gene matches. For the CDR3, the DNA is TGTGCCAGCAGCTTAGCGTTGGGACAGGGGGCGTCCCCGCAGTTCTTC. Amino acid sequence: CASSLALGQGASPQFF.

The genes are TRBV27 and TRBJ2-7, with 8 positions matching TRBD1. From germline, CDR1 is MNHEY and CDR2 SMNVEV (reference sequence). This CDR3 comprises 15 residues. Trimming cost V 6 bases and J 0 bases; bases outside gene matches: 7. This CDR3 reads CASSPQGEVSYEQYF. CDR3 nucleotides: TGTGCCAGCAGCCCACAGGGGGAAGTCTCCTACGAGCAGTACTTC.

The chain carries TRBV28 and TRBJ1-3, with 10 bases identical to TRBD1. Trimming took 6 bases from V and 3 from J; bases not matched to a gene: 5. Germline CDR1 and CDR2: MDHEN and SYDVKM. CDR3 length: 15 amino acids. For the CDR3, the DNA is TGTGCCAGCAGGACAGGGGGCGGGAATGGAAACACCATATATTTT. Protein: CASRTGGGNGNTIYF.

V and J are TRBV4-2 and TRBJ1-2; 12 bases are a match to TRBD1. Germline values: CDR1 LGHNA, CDR2 YNFKEQ. This CDR3 has 16 residues. With V trimmed by 0 bases and J by 5 bases, 4 bases remained unmatched. CDR3 sequence: CASSQDGTGGIYGYTF. The DNA of the CDR3 is TGTGCCAGCAGCCAAGATGGGACAGGGGGCATATATGGCTACACCTTC.

The chain couples TRBV7-8 to TRBJ2-7; 7 bases line up with TRBD1. The CDR3 is made up of 14 amino acids. Germline trimming cut 1 base from V and 4 bases from J; bases unmatched to any gene: 4. CDR1 is SGHVS, CDR2 FQNEAQ, per germline. The CDR3 spells CASSLEDREYEQYF. CDR3 DNA sequence: TGTGCCAGCAGCTTAGAAGACAGGGAATACGAGCAGTACTTC.

This clone was counted between two and nine times. This chain uses TRBV5-1 with TRBJ2-7, with 8 bases fitting TRBD2. CDR3 size: 15 residues. V lost 4 bases and J lost 7; bases outside the gene matches: 13. The germline gives CDR1 SGHRS, CDR2 YFSETQ. CDR3 residues: CASSPSASGSQEQYF. The CDR3 DNA reads TGCGCCAGCAGCCCGTCGGCTAGCGGGTCCCAGGAGCAGTACTTC.

The V gene is TRBV4-3, the J gene TRBJ2-1, with 13 nucleotides matching TRBD2. This CDR3 is 18 amino acids long. The V and J ends lost 2 bases and 7 bases, in that order; junction bases with no gene match: 11. Germline CDR1 reads LGHNA; CDR2 reads YSLEER. CDR3 amino acids: CASSQTSGRALLGNEQFF. The CDR3 nucleotides read TGCGCCAGCAGCCAAACTAGCGGGAGGGCCTTATTGGGAAATGAGCAGTTCTTC.

V gene TRBV9 combines with J gene TRBJ2-7; 10 positions match TRBD2. The CDR3 length is 14 residues. Looked up from germline, CDR1 is SGDLS and CDR2 is YYNGEE. J was trimmed by 2 bases and V by 3 bases; bases with no gene match: 2. CDR3 in DNA: TGTGCCAGCAGCGGAAGCGGGAGGGCCTACGAGCAGTACTTC. Amino acids: CASSGSGRAYEQYF.

For the CDR3, the DNA is TGTGCCAGCAGCGACGGGACCCGCTACGAGCAGTACTTC. This encodes CASSDGTRYEQYF. The gene calls are TRBV7-2 and TRBJ2-7; the D gene could be TRBD1 or TRBD2 (5 bases each). This CDR3 spans 13 amino acids. The V end was cut by 5 bases, the J end by 3 bases, with 11 bases between. Looked up from germline, CDR1 is SGHTA and CDR2 is FQGNSA.

The chain recombines TRBV7-2 with TRBJ2-7, with 7 bases lining up with TRBD2. The CDR3 is 12 residues long. The germline V gene encodes CDR1 SGHTA and CDR2 FQGNSA. V trimming: 5 bases; J trimming: 5 bases; junction bases outside the gene matches: 3. The CDR3, as DNA: TGTGCCAGCAGCCGGAGCGGGAACGAGCAGTACTTC. Translation gives CASSRSGNEQYF.

J is TRBJ2-3 and V is TRBV28; weak D call: TRBD2 (6 bases). The CDR3 is made up of 13 amino acids. The V gene's germline CDR1 is MDHEN and CDR2 SYDVKM. Trimming pared 8 bases from V and 5 bases from J, leaving 14 bases between. The CDR3 is CASLGGLEDTQYF. In nucleotides, the CDR3 is TGTGCCAGCCTCGGGGGACTTGAAGATACGCAGTATTTT.

The chain uses TRBV28 and TRBJ1-3, with D maybe TRBD1 (6 bases). V dropped 6 bases and J dropped 3 bases, with 12 bases sitting between them. The CDR3 extends over 14 amino acids. CDR1 MDHEN and CDR2 SYDVKM come from the germline V gene. CDR3 nucleotides: TGTGCCAGCAGCTCAGGGGACCTTGGAAACACCATATATTTT. As protein: CASSSGDLGNTIYF.

The chain links TRBV5-1 to TRBJ2-5; 15 nucleotides line up with TRBD2. Germline loops: CDR1 SGHRS, CDR2 YFSETQ. With 1 base clipped from V and 5 bases from J, the junction kept 9 bases outside the gene matches. This CDR3 has 18 amino acids. CDR3 in DNA: TGCGCCAGCAGCTTGATTCCGGGACTAGCGGGAGGAGGGGAGACCCAGTACTTC. This codes for CASSLIPGLAGGGETQYF.

The chain carries TRBV28 and TRBJ1-4; TRBD1 aligns across 7 bases. The V and J ends lost 2 bases and 3 bases, in that order; junction bases with no gene match: 3. Germline V gene lookup returns CDR1 MDHEN and CDR2 SYDVKM. The CDR3 sequence is 15 residues long. The CDR3 DNA follows: TGTGCCAGCAGTTTAATGGGGACAGCTAATGAAAAACTGTTTTTT. It encodes CASSLMGTANEKLFF.

The chain uses TRBV28 and TRBJ2-1; D not certain. Trimming pared 3 bases from V and 9 bases from J, leaving 9 bases between. The CDR3 length is 12 residues. The germline CDR1 and CDR2 sequences are MDHEN and SYDVKM. The CDR3 is CASSLSLSEQFF. In DNA form, the CDR3 reads TGTGCCAGCAGTTTGAGTCTTAGTGAGCAGTTCTTC.

This rearrangement joins TRBV11-3 to TRBJ2-1; 14 nucleotides agree with TRBD2. CDR1 SGHNT and CDR2 YENEEA come from the germline V gene. There are 18 residues in the CDR3. Trimming removed 0 bases from V and 5 bases from J; junction bases left unmatched: 6. CDR3 region: CASSLDRAGLAGDNEQFF. Here the CDR3 DNA reads TGTGCCAGCAGCTTAGATCGGGCGGGACTAGCGGGAGACAATGAGCAGTTCTTC.

This sequence joins TRBV5-8 and TRBJ1-1, with D possibly matching TRBD1 (6 bases). The CDR3 has 16 residues. In germline, CDR1 is SGHTS, CDR2 YDEGEE. Trimming took 3 bases from V and 2 from J, leaving 17 bases between them. The chain's CDR3 is CASSSGATPPNTEAFF. CDR3 coding DNA: TGTGCCAGCAGCTCAGGGGCTACCCCACCAAACACTGAAGCTTTCTTT.

For this clone: Additional DNA sequences in this sample encode the identical CDR3. The rearrangement links TRBV10-3 to TRBJ1-1; D remains unclear. V shed 6 bases and J shed 2 bases, with 4 bases lying between them. The CDR3 contains 11 residues. Germline V gene lookup returns CDR1 ENHRY and CDR2 SYGVKD. As DNA, the CDR3 is TGTGCCATCAGGGTAAACACTGAAGCTTTCTTT. Translating gives CAIRVNTEAFF.